This TCR beta chain emerged from a study of blood T cell repertoires in COVID-19. Study context: There were acute and convalescent COVID-19 samples, and they came from the United States, Italy and Spain. PBMCs, B-cell-depleted T cells, or T cells provided the cDNA or gDNA that made up the material.

Study processing details: Amplification of reference gene primers provided the estimated nucleated cell counts. TCRdb keeps only in-frame clones here, not all; method: immunoSEQ multiplex PCR. From that table come the V and J calls and clone size; the DNA was used to work out D and trimming. The table records 90,000 to 130,000 clones, approximately 86% of them present only once. The trim removed 0 bases at V and 3 bases at J, leaving 8 bases unmatched. The CDR3 is 17 residues long. Germline V lookup: CDR1 MNHEY, CDR2 SVGEGT. Input material: peripheral blood. This clonotype originated in a man aged 35-49 years with acute or convalescent COVID-19. The J gene is TRBJ1-5, the V gene TRBV6-2 or TRBV6-3; 7 nucleotides agree with TRBD1. DNA for the CDR3: TGTGCCAGCAGTTACTCTCTGGCAGGGGGGTCCAATCAGCCCCAGCATTTT. It is translated as CASSYSLAGGSNQPQHF.